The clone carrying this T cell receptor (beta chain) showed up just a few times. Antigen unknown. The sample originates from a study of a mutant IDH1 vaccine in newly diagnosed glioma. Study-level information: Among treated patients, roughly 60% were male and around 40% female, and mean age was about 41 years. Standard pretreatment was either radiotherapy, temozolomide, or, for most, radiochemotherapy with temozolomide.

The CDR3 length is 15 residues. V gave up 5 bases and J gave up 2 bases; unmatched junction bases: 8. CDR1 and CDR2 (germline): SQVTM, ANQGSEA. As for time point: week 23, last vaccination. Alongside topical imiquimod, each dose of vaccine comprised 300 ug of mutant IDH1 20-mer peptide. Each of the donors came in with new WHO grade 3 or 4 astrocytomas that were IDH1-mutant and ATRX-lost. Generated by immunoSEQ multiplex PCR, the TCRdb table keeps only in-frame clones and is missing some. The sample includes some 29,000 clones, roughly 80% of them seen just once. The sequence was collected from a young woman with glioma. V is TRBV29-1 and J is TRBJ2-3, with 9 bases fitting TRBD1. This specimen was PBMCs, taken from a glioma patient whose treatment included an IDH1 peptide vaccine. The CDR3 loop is CSVRLQGALTDTQYF. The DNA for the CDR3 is TGCAGCGTTCGTCTACAGGGGGCCCTCACAGATACGCAGTATTTT.